This T cell receptor beta chain is from a study of T cell repertoires in cytomegalovirus infection. Study-level background: Use of recently identified HLA-C-restricted and well-studied HLA-B-restricted CMV epitopes was part of the study. Study-wide findings and caveats: HLA-C-restricted CMV clonotypes gave the most frequent clonotype in two of eight donors.

This clonotype was observed a few times. The antigen is unknown. From the reads, TCRdb called clonotypes with MiXCR, one entry per CDR3 protein. The sample shows about 310,000 distinct CDR3 sequences, 25% of them seen only once. The sequencing here drew on cultured PBMCs, taken from culture after CMV antigen stimulation. This clonotype originated in a human donor in good health (CMV status not recorded). Some clones in this sample may be carry-over from other donors' samples.

The CDR3 DNA reads as TGTGCCAGCAGTTACGGCCCCGGGCGGCCAGCCTACGAGCAGTACTTC. Translation: CASSYGPGRPAYEQYF. This chain joins TRBV6-2 or TRBV6-3 and TRBJ2-7; D gene uncertain. Germline CDR1 reads MNHEY; CDR2 reads SVGEGT. CDR3 size: 16 residues. V was cut by 2 bases and J by 2 bases, with 16 bases left in between.